This T cell receptor beta chain was profiled in a study of T cells after posttransplantation cyclophosphamide. The CDR3 consists of 21 residues. Using immunoSEQ multiplex PCR, the repertoire was profiled, and TCRdb retains in-frame clones only, with some absent. Recorded here are approximately 41,000 clones, none singletons. This clone has at least ten counts. This clonotype was obtained from a man aged 45-65 years in good health, CMV-negative, and a related stem cell transplant donor. The chain couples TRBV21-1 to TRBJ2-3; TRBD2 reflects the table's D call only, with no check against the DNA. TRBV21-1 represents a pseudogene. Sequences were obtained from PBMCs. The CDR3 DNA sequence: TGTGCCAGCAGCAAACCGTCGACCGGGACTAGCGGGAGGTCCAGTCTAGATACGCAGTATTTT. Translation gives CASSKPSTGTSGRSSLDTQYF.